The 11 T cell receptor beta chains below were found in one sample sequenced in a study of cytomegalovirus exposure and HLA in healthy donors. The PCR ran on 60 Vbeta and 13 Jbeta primers. Using immunoSEQ multiplex PCR, the repertoire was profiled, and TCRdb retains in-frame clones only, with some absent. In the table there are 100,000 to 150,000 clones, 70% to 80% of which are singletons. Sequencing input: PBMCs. Receptors were obtained from a man aged 30 to 39 in good health and CMV-seronegative.

The rearrangement joins TRBV2 to TRBJ2-1; TRBD1 aligns across 8 bases. The CDR3 is 16 residues long. In germline, CDR1 is SNHLY, CDR2 FYNNEI. With V trimmed by 2 bases and J by 4 bases, 7 bases remained unmatched. CDR3 DNA sequence: TGTGCCAGCAGTGAATTCGTGACAGGGGATTACAATGAGCAGTTCTTC. Translated, it gives CASSEFVTGDYNEQFF. Based on the CDR3 plus reference TRBV2 and TRBJ2-1, the full variable domain is EPEVTQTPSHQVTQMGQEVILRCVPISNHLYFYWYRQILGQKVEFLVSFYNNEISEKSEIFDDQFSVERPDGSNFTLKIRSTKLEDSAMYFCASSEFVTGDYNEQFFGPGTRLTVL.

This clone has only a few counts. V is TRBV11-2 and J is TRBJ1-4, with D perhaps TRBD1 (6 bases). CDR1 is SGHAT and CDR2 is FQNNGV in the germline V gene. V was pared by 3 bases and J by 8 bases, with 19 bases between. The CDR3 has 16 amino acids. CDR3: CASSFRQARLQEKLFF. CDR3 nucleotides: TGTGCCAGCAGCTTCCGACAGGCCCGGTTACAGGAAAAACTGTTTTTT.

The chain has TRBV21-1 and TRBJ1-1; whether TRBD1, the table's D call, matches the DNA was not checked. TRBV21-1 is classified as a pseudogene. The CDR3 sequence is 16 residues long. The chain's CDR3 is CARGAWAGGMNTEAFF. CDR3 nucleotide sequence: TGTGCCAGGGGAGCTTGGGCAGGGGGGATGAACACTGAAGCTTTCTTT.

CDR3 residues: CASSPEGRLGNTIYF. CDR3 coding DNA: TGCGCCAGCAGCCCAGAGGGCCGGCTGGGAAACACCATATATTTT. The chain carries TRBV5-1 and TRBJ1-3; D remains unclear. The germline V and J ends were trimmed by 4 bases and 4 bases, with 15 bases remaining between them. The CDR3 covers 15 residues. Germline V CDR1 and CDR2: SGHRS, YFSETQ.

Here the CDR3 DNA reads TGTGCCAGCAGCCAAGATGGACAGGAGAACTATGGCTACACCTTC. Its protein product is CASSQDGQENYGYTF. The rearrangement uses TRBV4-2 and TRBJ1-2, with 7 bases lining up with TRBD1. Germline lookup yields CDR1 LGHNA and CDR2 YNFKEQ. J lost 2 bases, V lost 0 bases, and 3 bases had no gene match. The CDR3 is 15 residues long.

This clone has just one count. This chain joins TRBV7-9 and TRBJ1-3; TRBD1 matches at 8 bases. This CDR3 has 16 amino acids. Germline assignment: CDR1 SEHNR and CDR2 FQNEAQ (reference sequence). The V gene end was trimmed by 1 base and the J gene end by 2 bases; junction bases not matched to a gene: 4. The DNA for the CDR3 is TGTGCCAGCAGCTTAGTGGGACAGGCCCCTGGAAACACCATATATTTT. This codes for CASSLVGQAPGNTIYF. The variable domain in full, completed from reference TRBV7-9 and TRBJ1-3, reads DTGVSQNPRHKITKRGQNVTFRCDPISEHNRLYWYRQTLGQGPEFLTYFQNEAQLEKSRLLSDRFSAERPKGSFSTLEIQRTEQGDSAMYLCASSLVGQAPGNTIYFGEGSWLTVV.

This clone appeared a few times. The chain uses TRBV19 and TRBJ1-1, with 10 bases aligning to TRBD1. Germline V gene lookup returns CDR1 LNHDA and CDR2 SQIVND (reference sequence). This CDR3 is 13 amino acids long. J gave up 5 bases and V 9 bases, and 6 bases lay outside the gene matches. Here the CDR3 reads CASRGTGETEAFF. The CDR3 bases are TGTGCCAGCCGAGGGACAGGGGAGACTGAAGCTTTCTTT.

This clone was recorded once. The CDR3, as DNA: TGTGCCAGCAGCTTAGCCTCGGGACAGGGCTACACTGAAGCTTTCTTT. This gives the protein CASSLASGQGYTEAFF. The J gene is TRBJ1-1, the V gene TRBV7-2, with TRBD1 matching 9 bases. The junction had 5 bases not matched to a gene; V was cut back by 0 bases and J by 3 bases. Germline values: CDR1 SGHTA, CDR2 FQGNSA. CDR3 length: 16 residues.

This rearrangement joins TRBV9 to TRBJ1-5; D not certain. Trimming removed 4 bases at V and 2 bases at J, with 13 bases between. The CDR3 totals 15 residues. Germline V gene data show CDR1 as SGDLS and CDR2 as YYNGEE. CDR3 amino acids: CASSPSGQRNQPQHF. CDR3 nucleotides: TGTGCCAGCAGCCCCTCTGGGCAGCGCAATCAGCCCCAGCATTTT.

This clone came up a few times. This chain joins TRBV7-9 and TRBJ2-5; D is perhaps TRBD1 (6 bases). The J call may be in error: the DNA end matches TRBJ2-7 better. CDR3 length: 14 residues. The germline V gene has CDR1 SEHNR and CDR2 FQNEAQ (reference sequence). In nucleotides, the CDR3 is TGTGCCAGCAGCTTCATACAGGGCTCCTACGAGCAGTACTTC. Protein: CASSFIQGSYEQYF.

V usage is TRBV9 and J usage is TRBJ1-5; 10 bases map to TRBD1. Trimming at V came to 2 bases and at J to 5 bases, leaving 10 bases not matched to a gene. CDR1 is SGDLS and CDR2 is YYNGEE in the germline V gene. This CDR3 region has 17 residues. The CDR3 region is CASSVTGGAGGDQPQHF. CDR3 in DNA: TGTGCCAGCAGCGTGACAGGGGGCGCGGGAGGTGATCAGCCCCAGCATTTT. Combining the CDR3 with reference TRBV9 and TRBJ1-5 gives the whole variable domain DSGVTQTPKHLITATGQRVTLRCSPRSGDLSVYWYQQSLDQGLQFLIQYYNGEERAKGNILERFSAQQFPDLHSELNLSSLELGDSALYFCASSVTGGAGGDQPQHFGDGTRLSIL.